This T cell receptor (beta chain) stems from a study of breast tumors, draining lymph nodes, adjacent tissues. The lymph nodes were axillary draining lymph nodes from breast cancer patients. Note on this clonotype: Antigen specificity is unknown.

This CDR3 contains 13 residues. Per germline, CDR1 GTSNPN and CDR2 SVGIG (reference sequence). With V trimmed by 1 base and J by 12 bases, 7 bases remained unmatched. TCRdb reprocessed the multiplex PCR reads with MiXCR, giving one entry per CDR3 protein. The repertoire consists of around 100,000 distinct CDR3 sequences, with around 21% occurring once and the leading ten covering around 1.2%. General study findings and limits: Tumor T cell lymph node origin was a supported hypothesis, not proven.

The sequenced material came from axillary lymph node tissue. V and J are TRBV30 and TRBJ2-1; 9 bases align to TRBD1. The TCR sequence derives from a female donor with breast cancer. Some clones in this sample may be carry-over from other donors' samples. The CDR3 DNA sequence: TGTGCCTGGAGTGAAACCCGGACAGGGGCGCAGTTCTTC. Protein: CAWSETRTGAQFF.